This is a list of T cell receptor beta chains from one sample in a study of blood T cell repertoires in COVID-19. Some clones are missing from TCRdb's copy, which holds only in-frame ones; the method was immunoSEQ multiplex PCR. This repertoire shows roughly 250,000 clones, around nine tenths found once; its top ten account for around 0.8%. Sample: peripheral blood. The receptors were sampled from a man aged 30 to 39 with acute or convalescent COVID-19. Both conserved end residues are part of each CDR3. The D gene is left open where the match is weak. A clone size is listed for some rows: how often the clone was seen (once, few, many), or a class if it is expanded.

TRBJ2-7	15	TRBV18	once	TRBD2	TGTGCCAGCAGATCCTTAGCGGGAGGTTCCTGGGAGCAGTACTTC	CASRSLAGGSWEQYF
TRBJ2-7	15	TRBV6-6	NA	TRBD1	TGTGCCAGCAGCCCCACCAACAGGGGAAACTACGAGCAGTACTTC	CASSPTNRGNYEQYF
TRBJ2-3	15	TRBV28	NA	TRBD2	TGTGCCAGCAGTCTCAGCGGGGGGGCCAGGGATACGCAGTATTTT	CASSLSGGARDTQYF
TRBJ2-5	15	TRBV5-1	few	NA	TGCGCCAGCAGCCCCGGGGGGCCCCGCCAAGAGACCCAGTACTTC	CASSPGGPRQETQYF
TRBJ2-3	15	TRBV11-2	NA	NA	TGTGCCAGCAGCTTAAACTACCCTAGCACAGATACGCAGTATTTT	CASSLNYPSTDTQYF
TRBJ2-5	16	TRBV12-5	NA	TRBD2	TGTGCTAGTGGTTTGGTCCTGCTGAGCGGGGGAGAGACCCAGTACTTC	CASGLVLLSGGETQYF
TRBJ2-7	15	TRBV10-3	NA	TRBD2	TGTGCCATCAGTGAGGGGCGGGAGGGGCCCTACGAGCAGTACTTC	CAISEGREGPYEQYF
TRBJ2-7	13	TRBV7-6	NA	NA	TGTGCCAGCAGCTCAGAGACCCAGGGGGGACAGTACTTC	CASSSETQGGQYF
TRBJ2-1	13	TRBV5-1	few	TRBD2	TGCGCCAGCAGTTTTGGCGGGGGCAATGAGCAGTTCTTC	CASSFGGGNEQFF
TRBJ2-7	15	TRBV5-1	once	TRBD2	TGCGCCAGCAGCTTGGCCGGCGGGAGGATCCACGAGCAGTACTTC	CASSLAGGRIHEQYF
TRBJ1-2	16	TRBV27	NA	TRBD1	TGTGCCAGCAGCCCCACACAGGGGTCGGGTAACTATGGCTACACCTTC	CASSPTQGSGNYGYTF
TRBJ2-3	15	TRBV9	NA	NA	TGTGCCAGCAGCGTAGCCCCGGACAGAACAGATACGCAGTATTTT	CASSVAPDRTDTQYF
TRBJ1-1	15	TRBV7-2	NA	TRBD1	TGTGCCAGCAGCCGCCTGGACAGGGAAGGTACTGAAGCTTTCTTT	CASSRLDREGTEAFF
TRBJ2-3	13	TRBV29-1	NA	NA	TGCAGCGTTGGACACCTTAGCACAGATACGCAGTATTTT	CSVGHLSTDTQYF
TRBJ1-1	15	TRBV2	NA	NA	TGTGCCAGCAGTGAAAGGGACACCCTGAACACTGAAGCTTTCTTT	CASSERDTLNTEAFF